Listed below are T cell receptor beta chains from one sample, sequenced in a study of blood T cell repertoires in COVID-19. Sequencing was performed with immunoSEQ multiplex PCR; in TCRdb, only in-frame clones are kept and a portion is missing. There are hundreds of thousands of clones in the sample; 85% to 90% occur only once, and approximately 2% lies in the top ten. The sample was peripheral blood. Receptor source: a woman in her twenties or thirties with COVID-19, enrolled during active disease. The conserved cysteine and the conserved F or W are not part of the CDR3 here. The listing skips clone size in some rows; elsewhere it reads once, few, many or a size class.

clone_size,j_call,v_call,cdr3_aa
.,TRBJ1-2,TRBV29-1,SVDPTRSSYT
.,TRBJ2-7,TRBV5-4,ASSPNPVEAYEQY
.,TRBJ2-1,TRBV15,ATSSHRDNMGDEQF
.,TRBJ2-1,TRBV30,AWSAGLHNEQF
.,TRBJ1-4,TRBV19,ASSVQGANEKLF
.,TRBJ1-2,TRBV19,ASSTTGGNYGYT
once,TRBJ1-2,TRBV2,ASRAPGQGYGYT
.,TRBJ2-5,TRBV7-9,ASSHDRHETQY
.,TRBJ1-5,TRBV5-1,ASSLAGFQPQH
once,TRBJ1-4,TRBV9,ASSPGEVYNEKLF
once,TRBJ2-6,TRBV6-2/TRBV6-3,ASSHLRTSSGANVLT
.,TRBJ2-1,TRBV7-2,ASSSTSGGAGEQF
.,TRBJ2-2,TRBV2,ASSLYGGRGGELF
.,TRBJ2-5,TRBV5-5,ASKRWGGQETQY
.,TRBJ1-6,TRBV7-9,ASSLTVNSPLH
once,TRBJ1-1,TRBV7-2,ASSFSSGTEHTEAF
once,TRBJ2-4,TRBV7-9,ASSGLLAGGTKNIQY
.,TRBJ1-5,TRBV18,ASSTDREVVQPQH
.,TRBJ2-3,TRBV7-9,ASSLTLAGDTQY
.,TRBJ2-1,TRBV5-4,ASSLSGGLYNEQF
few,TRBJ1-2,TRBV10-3,AISESWFTTNYGYT
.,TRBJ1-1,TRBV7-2,ASSAQGGGEAF
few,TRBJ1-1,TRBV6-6,ASSPIGGSTEAF
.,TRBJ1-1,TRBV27,ASSFRHLNTEAF
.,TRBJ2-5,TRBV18,ASSPQLSGGQRRKETQY